Below are 28 T cell receptor beta chains sequenced from a single sample in a study of CD8 T cells in Susac syndrome (dated by TCRdb to between 2017 and 2020). Library preparation employed the immunoSEQ multiplex PCR assay. RNA was extracted using the RNeasy kit, and about 0.45 to 1 microgram was reverse transcribed with random hexamers. TCRdb reran the public reads through fastp at Q25 and MiXCR, keeping productive beta chains. Identical CDR3 protein sequences are pooled into one entry, listed with their most common genes and DNA. Within this sample are some 26,000 distinct CDR3 sequences, with 94% of them counted one time only. The ten largest make up more than 0.25% of the sample. Material for sequencing was CD8+ T cells from PBMCs. The receptors stem from a human donor in good health.

The gene calls are TRBV5-5 and TRBJ2-1; D is unresolved. V was cut by 1 base and J by 7 bases, with 6 bases left in between. There are 12 residues in the CDR3. Germline V lookup: CDR1 SGHKS, CDR2 YYEKEE (reference sequence). The CDR3 region is CASSLTRNEQFF. The DNA of the CDR3 is TGTGCCAGCAGCTTGACGCGGAATGAGCAGTTCTTC. Based on the CDR3 plus reference TRBV5-5 and TRBJ2-1, the full variable domain is DAGVTQSPTHLIKTRGQQVTLRCSPISGHKSVSWYQQVLGQGPQFIFQYYEKEERGRGNFPDRFSARQFPNYSSELNVNALLLGDSALYLCASSLTRNEQFFGPGTRLTVL.

V is TRBV27 and J is TRBJ1-1, with a tentative D call TRBD1 (5 bases). CDR3 size: 14 residues. CDR1 is MNHEY and CDR2 is SMNVEV in the germline V gene (reference sequence). V was shortened by 2 bases and J by 6 bases, with 13 bases between the two germline ends. The DNA for the CDR3 is TGTGCCAGCAGTTTAAGGGGAAGAAACGCTGAAGCTTTCTTT. It is translated as CASSLRGRNAEAFF.

The chain links TRBV4-3 to TRBJ2-7; 8 bases fit TRBD1. Germline loops: CDR1 LGHNA, CDR2 YSLEER. CDR3 length equals 15 residues. V shed 2 bases, J shed 2 bases, and the junction held 5 bases outside the gene matches. This chain's CDR3 is CASSQRGDRTYEQYF. The CDR3 bases are TGCGCCAGCAGCCAACGAGGGGACAGGACCTACGAGCAGTACTTC.

The rearrangement uses TRBV12-3 or TRBV12-4 and TRBJ2-1, with TRBD1 identical over 7 bases. The trim removed 4 bases at V and 7 bases at J, leaving 7 bases unmatched. The CDR3 sequence is 14 residues long. The CDR3 sequence is CASSYRQGWNEQFF. The CDR3 nucleotides read TGTGCCAGCAGTTATCGACAGGGTTGGAATGAGCAGTTCTTC.

This rearrangement joins TRBV7-9 to TRBJ1-3; unclear D gene. Germline CDR1 and CDR2: SEHNR and FQNEAQ (reference sequence). V dropped 8 bases and J dropped 0 bases, with 11 bases sitting between them. The CDR3 has 14 amino acids. The CDR3 DNA follows: TGTGCCAGCTTTTCAGGCTACTCTGGAAACACCATATATTTT. Its protein product is CASFSGYSGNTIYF.

The CDR3 loop reads CASSLTGGHFYEQYF. CDR3 DNA: TGTGCCAGCAGCTTGACGGGGGGGCACTTCTACGAGCAGTACTTC. The chain joins TRBV7-2 to TRBJ2-7, with 8 bases fitting TRBD2. The CDR3 has 15 amino acids. From germline, CDR1 is SGHTA and CDR2 FQGNSA. The V segment lost 3 bases and the J segment 3 bases; nucleotides outside the gene matches: 7.

The chain uses TRBV4-3 and TRBJ2-5; TRBD1 matches at 9 bases. Per the germline V gene, CDR1 is LGHNA and CDR2 is YSLEER. The V segment lost 0 bases and the J segment 4 bases; nucleotides outside the gene matches: 3. This CDR3 has 15 amino acids. CDR3: CASSQERTGAETQYF. CDR3 nucleotide sequence: TGCGCCAGCAGCCAAGAAAGGACAGGGGCAGAGACCCAGTACTTC.

DNA of the CDR3: TGTGCCAGCAGTGAAGAACTAGCGGGGGGGCATGAGCAGTTCTTC. Its translation is CASSEELAGGHEQFF. The V gene is TRBV6-1, the J gene TRBJ2-1, with 13 bases fitting TRBD2. Trimming took 1 base from V and 8 from J; bases not matched to a gene: 2. Germline loops: CDR1 MNHNS, CDR2 SASEGT. This CDR3 contains 15 residues.

The chain carries TRBV2 and TRBJ1-1; D gene unclear. The CDR3 covers 13 residues. Germline loops: CDR1 SNHLY, CDR2 FYNNEI. Trimming cost V 2 bases and J 0 bases, with 4 bases left between them. As DNA, the CDR3 is TGTGCCAGCAGTGAACTGCTGAACACTGAAGCTTTCTTT. Protein sequence: CASSELLNTEAFF.

CDR3 residues: CASSLYPDTQYF. The CDR3 DNA reads TGTGCCAGCAGCTTGTACCCCGATACGCAGTATTTT. This rearrangement joins TRBV5-6 to TRBJ2-3; no clear D. This CDR3 has 12 residues. Germline CDR1 and CDR2: SGHDT and YYEEEE. V was cut by 1 base and J by 6 bases, with 6 bases left in between.

The chain recombines TRBV21-1 with TRBJ2-7; the table's D gene call, TRBD1, was not cross checked with the DNA. TRBV21-1 is termed a pseudogene. CDR3 length: 15 amino acids. The CDR3 region is CASSATGQGASEQYF. The CDR3 nucleotides read TGTGCCAGCAGCGCCACGGGACAGGGGGCCTCCGAGCAGTACTTC.

The rearrangement links TRBV19 to TRBJ2-3, with D uncertain. Germline V gene sequence: CDR1 LNHDA, CDR2 SQIVND (reference sequence). V lost 6 bases and J lost 0, with 7 bases in between. The CDR3 is 13 amino acids. DNA of the CDR3: TGTGCCAGTAGGCAGCCAAGCACAGATACGCAGTATTTT. Protein: CASRQPSTDTQYF.

The genes are TRBV6-6 and TRBJ1-2; 8 bases are a match to TRBD1. V lost 2 bases, J lost 4 bases, and 3 bases stayed unmatched. The CDR3 has 14 amino acids. CDR1 is MNHNY, CDR2 SVGAGI, per germline (reference sequence). Here the CDR3 DNA reads TGTGCCAGCAGTTACGACGACAGGGGCTATGGCTACACCTTC. Translating it yields CASSYDDRGYGYTF.

The V and J genes are TRBV7-2 and TRBJ2-3, with D possibly being TRBD2 (7 bases). The ends were cut back, 5 bases at V and 4 bases at J, with 16 bases in the middle. CDR3 length equals 15 residues. Germline V CDR1 and CDR2: SGHTA, FQGNSA. CDR3 sequence reads: CASSTLAGAPDTQYF. The DNA for the CDR3 is TGTGCCAGCAGCACCCTGGCGGGGGCCCCAGATACGCAGTATTTT.

The chain links TRBV6-1 to TRBJ2-4; possibly TRBD1 for D (6 bases). Trimming cost V 6 bases and J 0 bases, with 18 bases left between them. The CDR3 length is 17 residues. The germline V gene has CDR1 MNHNS and CDR2 SASEGT. The CDR3 loop is CASSRGQGQGAKNIQYF. As DNA, the CDR3 is TGTGCCAGCAGCCGCGGGCAGGGGCAGGGAGCCAAAAACATTCAGTACTTC.

This clonotype has just one count. In DNA, the CDR3 is TGCAGCGTGGGGACAGGGAATGGGTATGGCTACACCTTC. This gives the protein CSVGTGNGYGYTF. J is TRBJ1-2 and V is TRBV29-1; TRBD1 aligns across 9 bases. Germline V gene lookup returns CDR1 SQVTM and CDR2 ANQGSEA. This CDR3 region has 13 residues. Trimming cost V 6 bases and J 5 bases; bases outside gene matches: 7.

The rearrangement links TRBV5-6 to TRBJ2-3, with a tentative D call TRBD1 (6 bases). V gave up 2 bases and J gave up 5 bases, with 6 bases separating them. CDR1 is SGHDT and CDR2 is YYEEEE in the germline V gene. This CDR3 contains 12 residues. Here the CDR3 reads CASSLQGDTQYF. CDR3 nucleotides: TGTGCCAGCAGCTTACAGGGAGATACGCAGTATTTT.

The chain links TRBV6-2 or TRBV6-3 to TRBJ2-3, with 7 bases matching TRBD2. The CDR3 has 17 residues. The germline V gene encodes CDR1 MNHEY and CDR2 SVGEGT. The ends lost 0 bases at V and 5 bases at J; junction bases unmatched: 11. CDR3 sequence: CASSYSIAGEVGDTQYF. The CDR3 DNA sequence: TGTGCCAGCAGTTACTCGATCGCGGGGGAAGTTGGAGATACGCAGTATTTT.

The chain uses TRBV2 and TRBJ2-3, with 8 nucleotides matching TRBD2. Looked up from germline, CDR1 is SNHLY and CDR2 is FYNNEI. J lost 1 base, V lost 5 bases, and 11 bases had no gene match. This CDR3 is built from 17 residues. The CDR3: CASSPEWGSGGTDTQYF. Here the CDR3 DNA reads TGTGCCAGCAGTCCAGAGTGGGGTAGCGGGGGCACAGATACGCAGTATTTT.

The rearrangement links TRBV19 to TRBJ2-3; no reliable D call. Trimming stripped 6 bases from V and 0 bases from J, with 10 bases between. Per the germline V gene, CDR1 is LNHDA and CDR2 is SQIVND (reference sequence). The length of the CDR3 is 14 residues. The CDR3 region is CASSTGWSTDTQYF. In DNA form, the CDR3 reads TGTGCCAGTAGCACCGGTTGGAGCACAGATACGCAGTATTTT. The full variable domain, in which reference TRBV19 and TRBJ2-3 provide the parts outside the CDR3, is DGGITQSPKYLFRKEGQNVTLSCEQNLNHDAMYWYRQDPGQGLRLIYYSQIVNDFQKGDIAEGYSVSREKKESFPLTVTSAQKNPTAFYLCASSTGWSTDTQYFGPGTRLTVL.

The chain couples TRBV5-1 to TRBJ1-1, with D hard to call. The CDR3 extends over 14 amino acids. The V end lost 2 bases, the J end lost 1 base, and 9 bases lay between the germline ends. CDR1 and CDR2 (germline): SGHRS, YFSETQ. Here the CDR3 DNA reads TGCGCCAGCAGCTTAGCCACACGGAACACTGAAGCTTTCTTT. Amino acid sequence: CASSLATRNTEAFF.

The chain combines TRBV11-2 with TRBJ2-1; D possibly corresponds to TRBD1 (6 bases). V lost 2 bases to trimming and J lost 5 bases, with 10 bases between them. This CDR3 is built from 14 residues. Looked up from germline, CDR1 is SGHAT and CDR2 is FQNNGV. CDR3 sequence reads: CASSLYKGDNEQFF. In nucleotides, the CDR3 is TGTGCCAGCAGCTTATATAAGGGGGACAATGAGCAGTTCTTC.

V usage is TRBV19 and J usage is TRBJ2-1; D is unclear. The germline V gene encodes CDR1 LNHDA and CDR2 SQIVND (reference sequence). There are 15 residues in the CDR3. Trimming took 3 bases from V and 0 from J, leaving 9 bases between them. CDR3 amino acids: CASSIASPSYNEQFF. The CDR3 DNA is TGTGCCAGTAGTATCGCCAGTCCCTCCTACAATGAGCAGTTCTTC.

This chain links TRBV4-3 with TRBJ2-1; TRBD2 aligns across 13 bases. CDR3 length equals 15 residues. Trimming removed 4 bases from V and 6 bases from J; junction bases left unmatched: 3. Germline CDR1 LGHNA, CDR2 YSLEER. CDR3 in amino acids: CASSPGLAGANEQFF. The CDR3 DNA is TGCGCCAGCAGCCCTGGACTAGCGGGGGCCAATGAGCAGTTCTTC.

V usage is TRBV6-2 or TRBV6-3 and J usage is TRBJ2-6; D not resolved. Trimming took 2 bases from V and 3 from J, leaving 8 bases between them. Germline-derived CDR1 and CDR2 are MNHEY and SVGEGT. CDR3 length: 15 amino acids. The CDR3 sequence: CASSYPLFGANVLTF. The CDR3 DNA is TGTGCCAGCAGTTACCCCCTGTTTGGGGCCAACGTCCTGACTTTC.

This rearrangement joins TRBV5-6 to TRBJ2-6, with D maybe TRBD2 (7 bases). V dropped 4 bases and J dropped 8 bases, with 28 bases sitting between them. Germline lookup yields CDR1 SGHDT and CDR2 YYEEEE. The CDR3 extends over 19 amino acids. The CDR3 spells CASSLFFAGAFSGTNVLTF. CDR3 nucleotide sequence: TGTGCCAGCAGCCTCTTCTTTGCGGGGGCCTTCTCTGGTACCAACGTCCTGACTTTC.

This rearrangement joins TRBV4-3 to TRBJ2-1; possible D gene TRBD2, 5 bases. The germline V gene encodes CDR1 LGHNA and CDR2 YSLEER. The CDR3 length is 15 residues. Trimming took off 1 base at V and 8 bases at J, with 15 bases between the two ends. CDR3 sequence: CASSQGQEGWDEQFF. In DNA form, the CDR3 reads TGCGCCAGCAGCCAAGGCCAAGAGGGTTGGGATGAGCAGTTCTTC.

This clonotype was recorded only once. The chain recombines TRBV19 with TRBJ2-7, with a tentative D call TRBD2 (6 bases). CDR1 is LNHDA and CDR2 is SQIVND in the germline V gene (reference sequence). V was pared by 5 bases and J by 3 bases, with 17 bases between. This CDR3 is built from 15 residues. CDR3 nucleotide sequence: TGTGCCAGTAGTCTCGGGGTAGGGACTTACTACGAGCAGTACTTC. It is translated as CASSLGVGTYYEQYF.